A few counts support the clone carrying this T cell receptor (beta chain). Its antigen is currently unknown. This entry is derived from a study of T cell repertoires in cytomegalovirus infection. Study background: Shared public TCR beta signatures pointed to both CMV infection and a matching HLA type. Study-level points and caveats: CMV-specific TCR beta clonotypes restricted by HLA-C dominated the ex vivo response.

TCRdb passed the reads through MiXCR, listing each CDR3 protein once. The sample lists some 560,000 distinct CDR3 sequences, 40% seen once, with 48% in the top ten. The CDR3 contains 17 residues. In germline, CDR1 is SGHTA, CDR2 FQGNSA. V shed 7 bases and J shed 1 base, with 20 bases lying between them. The V gene is TRBV7-2, the J gene TRBJ2-4; no clear D gene. This clonotype originated in a human donor in good health (CMV status not recorded). Some clones in this sample may be carry-over from other donors' samples. Source: cultured PBMCs, taken from culture after CMV antigen stimulation. This CDR3 reads CASTPTPGGYAKNIQYF. The CDR3, as DNA: TGTGCCAGCACCCCTACCCCGGGCGGTTATGCCAAAAACATTCAGTACTTC.